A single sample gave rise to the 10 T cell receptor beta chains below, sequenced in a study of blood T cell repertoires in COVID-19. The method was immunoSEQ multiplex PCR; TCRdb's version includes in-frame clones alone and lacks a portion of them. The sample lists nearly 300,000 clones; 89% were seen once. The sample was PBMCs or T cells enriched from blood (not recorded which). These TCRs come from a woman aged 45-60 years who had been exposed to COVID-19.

The CDR3 reads CATSRDPQGNNEQFF. The CDR3 DNA reads as TGTGCCACCAGCAGAGATCCACAGGGGAACAATGAGCAGTTCTTC. This rearrangement joins TRBV15 to TRBJ2-1; 7 bases are shared with TRBD1. The CDR3 consists of 15 residues. The V and J ends lost 0 bases and 5 bases, in that order; junction bases with no gene match: 4. The germline V gene encodes CDR1 LNHNV and CDR2 YYDKDF (reference sequence). Looking up the rest from reference TRBV15 and TRBJ2-1 gives the full variable domain: DAMVIQNPRYQVTQFGKPVTLSCSQTLNHNVMYWYQQKSSQAPKLLFHYYDKDFNNEADTPDNFQSRRPNTSFCFLDIRSPGLGDTAMYLCATSRDPQGNNEQFFGPGTRLTVL.

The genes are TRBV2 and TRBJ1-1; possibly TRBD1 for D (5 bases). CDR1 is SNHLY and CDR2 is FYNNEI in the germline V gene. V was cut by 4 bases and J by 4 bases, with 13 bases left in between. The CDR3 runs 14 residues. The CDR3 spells CASSGAGRGTEAFF. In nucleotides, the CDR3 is TGTGCCAGCAGTGGTGCAGGGCGAGGCACTGAAGCTTTCTTT.

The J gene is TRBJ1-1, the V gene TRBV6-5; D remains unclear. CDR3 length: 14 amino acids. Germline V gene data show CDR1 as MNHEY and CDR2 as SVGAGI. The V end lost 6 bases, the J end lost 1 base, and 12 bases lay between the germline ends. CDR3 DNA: TGTGCCAGCAGCCCCGAAGGCGGGAACACTGAAGCTTTCTTT. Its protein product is CASSPEGGNTEAFF.

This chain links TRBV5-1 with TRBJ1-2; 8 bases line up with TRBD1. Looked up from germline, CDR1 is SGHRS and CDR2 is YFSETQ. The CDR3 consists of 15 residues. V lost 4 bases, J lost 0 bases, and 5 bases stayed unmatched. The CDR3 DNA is TGCGCCAGCAGCCCGGGGACAGGCACTAACTATGGCTACACCTTC. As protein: CASSPGTGTNYGYTF.

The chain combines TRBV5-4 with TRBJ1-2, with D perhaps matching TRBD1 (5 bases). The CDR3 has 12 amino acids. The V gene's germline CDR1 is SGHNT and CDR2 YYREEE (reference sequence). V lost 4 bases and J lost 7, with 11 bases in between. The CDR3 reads CASSRGSGGYTF. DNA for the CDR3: TGTGCCAGCAGCCGGGGGTCGGGTGGCTACACCTTC. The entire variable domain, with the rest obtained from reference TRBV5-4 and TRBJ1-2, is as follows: ETGVTQSPTHLIKTRGQQVTLRCSSQSGHNTVSWYQQALGQGPQFIFQYYREEENGRGNFPPRFSGLQFPNYSSELNVNALELDDSALYLCASSRGSGGYTFGSGTRLTVV.

Here the CDR3 reads CASSRGAGGTNTGELFF. CDR3 DNA: TGTGCCAGCAGCCGGGGGGCAGGTGGAACGAACACCGGGGAGCTGTTTTTT. V usage is TRBV7-9 and J usage is TRBJ2-2; perhaps TRBD2 as D (7 bases). The germline V gene encodes CDR1 SEHNR and CDR2 FQNEAQ (reference sequence). The CDR3 is 17 residues long. Trimming removed 5 bases from V and 0 bases from J, with 16 bases in between.

CDR3: CASRLQGEVGELFF. Written as DNA, the CDR3 is TGCGCCAGCAGATTGCAGGGGGAGGTCGGGGAGCTGTTTTTT. The J gene is TRBJ2-2, the V gene TRBV5-1, with D possibly being TRBD1 (7 bases). The germline gives CDR1 SGHRS, CDR2 YFSETQ. This CDR3 is 14 amino acids long. V dropped 5 bases and J dropped 7 bases, with 15 bases sitting between them. Drawing the rest from reference TRBV5-1 and TRBJ2-2, the complete variable domain is KAGVTQTPRYLIKTRGQQVTLSCSPISGHRSVSWYQQTPGQGLQFLFEYFSETQRNKGNFPGRFSGRQFSNSRSEMNVSTLELGDSALYLCASRLQGEVGELFFGEGSRLTVL.

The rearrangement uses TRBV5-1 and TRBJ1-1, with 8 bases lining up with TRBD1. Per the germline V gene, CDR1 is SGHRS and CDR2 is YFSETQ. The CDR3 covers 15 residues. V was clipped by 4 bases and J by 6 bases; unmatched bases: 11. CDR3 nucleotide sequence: TGCGCCAGCAGCCCCGCGGACAGGGTCGGGGCTGAAGCTTTCTTT. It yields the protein CASSPADRVGAEAFF.

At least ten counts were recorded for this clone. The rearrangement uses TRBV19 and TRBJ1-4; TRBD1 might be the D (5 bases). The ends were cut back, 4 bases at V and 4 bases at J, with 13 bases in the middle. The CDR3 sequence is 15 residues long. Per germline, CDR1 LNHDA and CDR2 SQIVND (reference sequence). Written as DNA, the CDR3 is TGTGCCAGTAGTACCCCGCAGGGTGATAATGAAAAACTGTTTTTT. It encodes CASSTPQGDNEKLFF.

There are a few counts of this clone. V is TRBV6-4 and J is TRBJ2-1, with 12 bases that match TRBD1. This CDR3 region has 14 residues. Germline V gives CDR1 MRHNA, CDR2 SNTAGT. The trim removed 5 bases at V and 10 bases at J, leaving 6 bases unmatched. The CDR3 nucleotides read TGTGCCAGCAGTCCCGGGACAGGGGGCCGGGAGCAGTTCTTC. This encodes CASSPGTGGREQFF.